This entry lists 20 T cell receptor beta chains sequenced from one sample in a study of blood T cell repertoires in COVID-19 (TCRdb year 2020). Libraries came from the immunoSEQ multiplex PCR assay. The source is immuneACCESS, and TCRdb retained only in-frame sequences with V and J called. Part of the clones is not carried over; for the studies checked, unresolved V genes explain less than half of this, and the remainder is unexplained. The sample records about 64,000 clones, 75% to 90% of which are singletons. The ten top clones hold 15% of the sample. The sample comprised peripheral blood. The receptors originated from an elderly man with acute or convalescent COVID-19.

The chain combines TRBV5-1 with TRBJ1-2; D is possibly TRBD1 (5 bases). CDR1 and CDR2 (germline): SGHRS, YFSETQ. V lost 0 bases to trimming and J lost 5 bases, with 11 bases between them. The CDR3 has 14 residues. The CDR3 coding sequence is TGCGCCAGCAGCTTGGGGACAATAGATTATGGCTACACCTTC. Translated, it gives CASSLGTIDYGYTF.

The count of this clone is one. The chain combines TRBV5-1 with TRBJ1-1, with a possible D match to TRBD1 (6 bases). CDR1 is SGHRS and CDR2 is YFSETQ in the germline V gene. This CDR3 region has 13 residues. V dropped 4 bases and J dropped 6 bases, with 13 bases sitting between them. The CDR3 is CASSVTGSAEAFF. In nucleotides, the CDR3 is TGCGCCAGCAGCGTTACAGGGTCGGCTGAAGCTTTCTTT.

The V gene is TRBV5-8, the J gene TRBJ1-1, with D unresolved. The CDR3 spans 15 residues. CDR1 is SGHTS and CDR2 is YDEGEE in the germline V gene. The germline V and J ends were trimmed by 3 bases and 4 bases, with 16 bases remaining between them. CDR3 DNA sequence: TGTGCCAGCAGCTCCCGCGACTACAGAGGCACTGAAGCTTTCTTT. Translation: CASSSRDYRGTEAFF.

V is TRBV7-2 and J is TRBJ1-5; D call uncertain. The CDR3 is made up of 14 amino acids. Between the trimmed V and J ends, which lost 3 bases and 2 bases, there was a span of 8 bases. Germline V gene sequence: CDR1 SGHTA, CDR2 FQGNSA. The CDR3, as DNA: TGTGCCAGCAGCTTTATAACAGGCAATCAGCCCCAGCATTTT. Amino acid sequence: CASSFITGNQPQHF.

This clone has a single count. The chain employs TRBV14 and TRBJ1-1; D gene unclear. This CDR3 has 15 residues. Trimming removed 1 base from V and 1 base from J, with 10 bases in between. Germline CDR1 SGHDN, CDR2 FVKESK. CDR3 region: CASSQALQWNTEAFF. The CDR3 nucleotides read TGTGCCAGCAGCCAAGCCTTGCAGTGGAACACTGAAGCTTTCTTT.

DNA for the CDR3: TGTGCCAGCTCACCAGGAAGTCGGCGGACCCGGGGGCAAGAGACCCAGTACTTC. Translation: CASSPGSRRTRGQETQYF. The rearrangement uses TRBV18 and TRBJ2-5; a possible D gene is TRBD2 (6 bases). Germline CDR1 KGHSH, CDR2 LQKENI. V dropped 2 bases and J dropped 2 bases, with 21 bases sitting between them. The length of the CDR3 is 18 residues.

V usage is TRBV6-5 and J usage is TRBJ2-7; perhaps TRBD2 as D (6 bases). V lost 5 bases and J lost 6, with 20 bases in between. The length of the CDR3 is 15 residues. Germline CDR1 MNHEY, CDR2 SVGAGI. The CDR3 protein is CASSHRRALGGEQYF. DNA of the CDR3: TGTGCCAGCAGTCACCGCCGGGCCCTCGGGGGCGAGCAGTACTTC.

The chain is built from TRBV7-2 and TRBJ2-6; 7 bases match TRBD2. Looked up from germline, CDR1 is SGHTA and CDR2 is FQGNSA. Losses at the gene ends were 5 bases for V and 0 bases for J; bases not matched to a gene: 4. The CDR3 runs to 16 residues. The CDR3 region is CASSPGGSSGANVLTF. The CDR3 DNA reads as TGTGCCAGCAGCCCTGGCGGGAGCTCTGGGGCCAACGTCCTGACTTTC.

The chain employs TRBV7-9 and TRBJ1-1, with 8 nucleotides matching TRBD1. Unmatched junction bases numbered 5, after V lost 5 bases and J lost 6 bases. Looked up from germline, CDR1 is SEHNR and CDR2 is FQNEAQ (reference sequence). The CDR3 totals 13 residues. The DNA of the CDR3 is TGTGCCAGCAGCACCGACAGGGGCGCTGAAGCTTTCTTT. The encoded protein is CASSTDRGAEAFF.

CDR3 loop: CAWIPDRGQYEQYF. CDR3 in DNA: TGTGCCTGGATACCAGACAGGGGTCAGTACGAGCAGTACTTC. The chain employs TRBV30 and TRBJ2-7; 8 bases fit TRBD1. Germline V gene data show CDR1 as GTSNPN and CDR2 as SVGIG (reference sequence). The J segment lost 4 bases and the V segment lost 4 bases, leaving 9 bases of the junction unmatched. There are 14 residues in the CDR3.

V gene TRBV5-4 combines with J gene TRBJ1-1, with 8 positions matching TRBD1. This CDR3 has 16 residues. After removal of 4 bases from V and 1 base from J, the junction contained 9 bases not matched to a gene. The germline V gene encodes CDR1 SGHNT and CDR2 YYREEE (reference sequence). The CDR3 nucleotides read TGTGCCAGCAGCCTGGGGGACAGGACATCGAACACTGAAGCTTTCTTT. It is translated as CASSLGDRTSNTEAFF. Variable domain in full (rest from reference TRBV5-4 and TRBJ1-1): ETGVTQSPTHLIKTRGQQVTLRCSSQSGHNTVSWYQQALGQGPQFIFQYYREEENGRGNFPPRFSGLQFPNYSSELNVNALELDDSALYLCASSLGDRTSNTEAFFGQGTRLTVV.

This clone was recorded only once. The V call is TRBV6-1, the J call TRBJ2-3; TRBD2 matches at 13 bases. CDR3 length equals 18 residues. After removal of 0 bases from V and 6 bases from J, the junction contained 9 bases not matched to a gene. Germline CDR1 MNHNS, CDR2 SASEGT. This CDR3 reads CASSEAGLAGAHGDTQYF. In DNA, the CDR3 is TGTGCCAGCAGTGAAGCAGGACTAGCGGGGGCCCATGGGGATACGCAGTATTTT.

The V and J genes are TRBV10-1 and TRBJ2-2; the match to TRBD1 covers 11 bases. The CDR3 runs 15 residues. Germline CDR1 is WNHNN and CDR2 is SYGVQD (reference sequence). Germline trimming cut 7 bases from V and 5 bases from J; bases unmatched to any gene: 6. The CDR3 region is CASTQGTGGTGELFF. DNA of the CDR3: TGCGCCAGCACCCAGGGGACAGGGGGAACCGGGGAGCTGTTTTTT.

The chain combines TRBV2 with TRBJ2-7, with a weak D call TRBD2 (5 bases). CDR3 size: 12 residues. Deletions cut 4 bases from V and 4 bases from J, with 8 bases between. Per the germline V gene, CDR1 is SNHLY and CDR2 is FYNNEI. CDR3 nucleotide sequence: TGTGCCAGCAGTGTAGAGGGTTACGAGCAGTACTTC. The encoded protein is CASSVEGYEQYF.

V gene TRBV19 combines with J gene TRBJ1-3, with 7 bases aligning to TRBD1. Trimming cost V 5 bases and J 3 bases; bases outside gene matches: 4. Germline-derived CDR1 and CDR2 are LNHDA and SQIVND (reference sequence). This CDR3 comprises 14 residues. The CDR3 DNA follows: TGTGCCAGTAGTCCACGGGACAGTGGAAACACCATATATTTT. It is translated as CASSPRDSGNTIYF.

The chain carries TRBV5-4 and TRBJ1-2; a possible D gene is TRBD1 (6 bases). Deletions cut 3 bases from V and 0 bases from J, with 18 bases between. The CDR3 totals 17 residues. Germline V gene sequence: CDR1 SGHNT, CDR2 YYREEE (reference sequence). The CDR3 coding sequence is TGTGCCAGCAGCTCGATACCCGGGACATTCGCTAACTATGGCTACACCTTC. This gives the protein CASSSIPGTFANYGYTF.

The chain has TRBV5-6 and TRBJ2-3; a weak D match, TRBD2 (5 bases). Germline values: CDR1 SGHDT, CDR2 YYEEEE. The CDR3 loop spans 15 amino acids. V lost 4 bases and J 5 bases, leaving 17 bases between the germline ends. The CDR3 DNA follows: TGTGCCAGCAGCCATTTACGGGGAGAGGTAGATACGCAGTATTTT. As protein: CASSHLRGEVDTQYF.

The rearrangement links TRBV4-1 to TRBJ1-5, with D hard to call. This CDR3 comprises 13 residues. Germline CDR1 reads MGHRA; CDR2 reads YSYEKL. Trimming took 2 bases from V and 6 from J, leaving 8 bases between them. In nucleotides, the CDR3 is TGCGCCAGCAGCCAAATTGGGCGTCAGCCCCAGCATTTT. It encodes CASSQIGRQPQHF.

V usage is TRBV3-1 (or the pseudogene TRBV3-2) and J usage is TRBJ1-3, with D possibly matching TRBD1 (5 bases). The CDR3 sequence is 14 residues long. Between the trimmed V and J ends, which lost 1 base and 4 bases, there was a span of 8 bases. CDR1 is LGHDT, CDR2 YNNKEL, per germline (reference sequence). The CDR3 is CASSQAGSGNTIYF. CDR3 in DNA: TGTGCCAGCAGCCAAGCAGGGTCGGGAAACACCATATATTTT.

The chain carries TRBV11-2 and TRBJ2-1, with 8 bases lining up with TRBD2. J lost 7 bases, V lost 5 bases, and 7 bases had no gene match. CDR1 and CDR2 from the germline V gene are SGHAT and FQNNGV. The CDR3 is 14 amino acids. CDR3 sequence: CASSPTGLGNEQFF. The CDR3 coding sequence is TGTGCCAGCAGCCCCACGGGACTAGGGAATGAGCAGTTCTTC.